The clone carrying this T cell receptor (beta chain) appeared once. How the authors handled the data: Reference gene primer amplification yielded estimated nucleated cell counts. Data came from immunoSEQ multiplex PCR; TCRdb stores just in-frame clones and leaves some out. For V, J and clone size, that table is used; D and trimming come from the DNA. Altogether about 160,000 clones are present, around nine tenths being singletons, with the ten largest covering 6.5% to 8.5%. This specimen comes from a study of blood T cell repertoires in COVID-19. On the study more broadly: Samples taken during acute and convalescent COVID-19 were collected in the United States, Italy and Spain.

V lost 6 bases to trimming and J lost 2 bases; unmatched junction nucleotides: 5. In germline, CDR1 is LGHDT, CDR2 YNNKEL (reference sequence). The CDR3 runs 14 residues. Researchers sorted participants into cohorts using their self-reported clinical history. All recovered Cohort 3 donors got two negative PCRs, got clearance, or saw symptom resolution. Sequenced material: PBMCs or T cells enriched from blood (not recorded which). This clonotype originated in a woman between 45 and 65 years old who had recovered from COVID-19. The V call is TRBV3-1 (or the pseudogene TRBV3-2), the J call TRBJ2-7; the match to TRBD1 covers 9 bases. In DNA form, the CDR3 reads TGTGCCAGCAGAAGGACAGGGGAGACCTACGAGCAGTACTTC. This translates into CASRRTGETYEQYF.